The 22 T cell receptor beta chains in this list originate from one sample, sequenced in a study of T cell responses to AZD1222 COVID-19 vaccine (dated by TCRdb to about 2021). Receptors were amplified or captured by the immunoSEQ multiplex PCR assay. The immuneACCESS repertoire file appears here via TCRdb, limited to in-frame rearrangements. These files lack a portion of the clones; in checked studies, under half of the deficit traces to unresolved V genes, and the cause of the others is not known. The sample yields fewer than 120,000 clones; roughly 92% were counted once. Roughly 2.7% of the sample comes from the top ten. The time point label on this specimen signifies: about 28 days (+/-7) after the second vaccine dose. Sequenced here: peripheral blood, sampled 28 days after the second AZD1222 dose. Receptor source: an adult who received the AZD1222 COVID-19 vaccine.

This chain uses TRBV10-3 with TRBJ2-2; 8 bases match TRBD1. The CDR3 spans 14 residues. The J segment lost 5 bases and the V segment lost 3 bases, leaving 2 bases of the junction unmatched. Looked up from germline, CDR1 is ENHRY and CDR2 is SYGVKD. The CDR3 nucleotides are TGTGCCATCAGTGACAGGGGGCTTACCGGGGAGCTGTTTTTT. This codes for CAISDRGLTGELFF.

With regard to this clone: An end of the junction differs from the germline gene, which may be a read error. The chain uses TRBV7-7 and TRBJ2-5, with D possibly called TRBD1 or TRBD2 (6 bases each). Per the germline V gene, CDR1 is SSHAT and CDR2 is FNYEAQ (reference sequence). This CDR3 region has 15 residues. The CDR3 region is CASSSTGSGGETQYF. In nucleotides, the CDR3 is TGTGCTAGCAGCTCCACAGGGTCCGGAGGGGAGACCCAGTACTTC.

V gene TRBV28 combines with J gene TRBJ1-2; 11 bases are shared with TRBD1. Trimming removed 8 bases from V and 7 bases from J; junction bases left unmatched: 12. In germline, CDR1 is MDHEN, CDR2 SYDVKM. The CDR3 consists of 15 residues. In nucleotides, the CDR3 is TGTGCCAGCTGGGACCGGGGACAGGGGGGTAGTGGCTACACCTTC. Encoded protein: CASWDRGQGGSGYTF.

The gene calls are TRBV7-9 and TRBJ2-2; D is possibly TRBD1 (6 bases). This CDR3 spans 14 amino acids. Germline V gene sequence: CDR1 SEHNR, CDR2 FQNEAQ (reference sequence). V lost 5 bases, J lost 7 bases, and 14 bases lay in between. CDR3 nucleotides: TGTGCCAGCAGCCTAACAGGGTTTGGCGGGGAGCTGTTTTTT. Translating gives CASSLTGFGGELFF.

Here the CDR3 reads CASSYSIREETQYF. CDR3 nucleotide sequence: TGTGCCAGCAGTTACTCGATCAGGGAAGAGACCCAGTACTTC. V gene TRBV6-5 combines with J gene TRBJ2-5, with D maybe TRBD1 (5 bases). V was shortened by 0 bases and J by 3 bases, with 8 bases between the two germline ends. This CDR3 has 14 residues. Germline V gene sequence: CDR1 MNHEY, CDR2 SVGAGI.

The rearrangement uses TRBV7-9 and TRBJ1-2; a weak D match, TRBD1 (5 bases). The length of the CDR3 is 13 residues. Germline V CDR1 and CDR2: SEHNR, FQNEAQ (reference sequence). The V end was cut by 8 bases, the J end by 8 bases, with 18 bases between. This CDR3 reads CASEASQGGGYTF. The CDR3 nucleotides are TGTGCCAGCGAGGCAAGTCAGGGTGGCGGCTACACCTTC.

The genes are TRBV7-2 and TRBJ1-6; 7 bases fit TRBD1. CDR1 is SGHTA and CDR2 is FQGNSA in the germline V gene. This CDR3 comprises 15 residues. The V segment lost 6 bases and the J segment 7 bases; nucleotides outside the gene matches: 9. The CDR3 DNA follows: TGTGCCAGCAGTTACACCGGGACAGAGAATTCACCCCTCCACTTT. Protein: CASSYTGTENSPLHF.

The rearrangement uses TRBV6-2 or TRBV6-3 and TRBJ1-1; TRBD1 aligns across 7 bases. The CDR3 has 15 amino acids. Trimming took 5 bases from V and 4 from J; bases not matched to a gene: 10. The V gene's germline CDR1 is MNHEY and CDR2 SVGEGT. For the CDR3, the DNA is TGTGCCAGCAGTCCGCTTGCCAGGGGGGGCACTGAAGCTTTCTTT. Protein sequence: CASSPLARGGTEAFF.

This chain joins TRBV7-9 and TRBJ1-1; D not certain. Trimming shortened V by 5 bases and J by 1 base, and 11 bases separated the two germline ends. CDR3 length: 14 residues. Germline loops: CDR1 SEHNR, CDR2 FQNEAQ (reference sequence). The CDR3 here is CASSPVEGNTEAFF. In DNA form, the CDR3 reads TGTGCCAGCAGCCCTGTGGAGGGGAACACTGAAGCTTTCTTT.

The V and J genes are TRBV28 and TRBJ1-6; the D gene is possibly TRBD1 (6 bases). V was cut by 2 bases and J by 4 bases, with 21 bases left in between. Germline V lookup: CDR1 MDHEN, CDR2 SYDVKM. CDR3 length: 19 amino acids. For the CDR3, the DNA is TGTGCCAGCAGTTTAAGGCTCTCCCGCGACAGGTCTTATAATTCACCCCTCCACTTT. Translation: CASSLRLSRDRSYNSPLHF.

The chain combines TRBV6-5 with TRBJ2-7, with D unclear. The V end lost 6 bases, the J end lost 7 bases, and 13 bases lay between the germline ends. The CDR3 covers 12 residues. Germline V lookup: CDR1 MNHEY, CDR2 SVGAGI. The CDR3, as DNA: TGTGCCAGCAGGCCTCCGAACGGAGAGCAGTACTTC. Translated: CASRPPNGEQYF.

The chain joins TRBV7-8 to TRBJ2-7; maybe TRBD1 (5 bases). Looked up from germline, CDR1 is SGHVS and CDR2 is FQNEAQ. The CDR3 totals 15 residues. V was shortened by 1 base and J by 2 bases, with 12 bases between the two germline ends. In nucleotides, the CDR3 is TGTGCCAGCAGCTTAGATATAGGGGCGACCTACGAGCAGTACTTC. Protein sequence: CASSLDIGATYEQYF. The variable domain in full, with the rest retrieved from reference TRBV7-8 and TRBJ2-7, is GAGVSQSPRYKVAKRGQDVALRCDPISGHVSLFWYQQALGQGPEFLTYFQNEAQLDKSGLPSDRFFAERPEGSVSTLKIQRTQQEDSAVYLCASSLDIGATYEQYFGPGTRLTVT.

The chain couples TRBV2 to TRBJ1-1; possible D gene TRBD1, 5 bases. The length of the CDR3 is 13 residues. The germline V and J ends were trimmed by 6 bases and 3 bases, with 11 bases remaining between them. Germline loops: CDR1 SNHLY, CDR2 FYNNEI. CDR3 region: CASSAAGDTEAFF. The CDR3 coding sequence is TGTGCCAGCAGCGCCGCGGGGGACACTGAAGCTTTCTTT.

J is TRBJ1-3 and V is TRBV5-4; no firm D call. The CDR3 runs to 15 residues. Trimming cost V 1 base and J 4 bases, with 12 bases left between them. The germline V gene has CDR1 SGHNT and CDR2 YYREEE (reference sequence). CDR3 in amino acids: CASSLMGPQGNTIYF. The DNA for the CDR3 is TGTGCCAGCAGCTTGATGGGTCCCCAAGGAAACACCATATATTTT.

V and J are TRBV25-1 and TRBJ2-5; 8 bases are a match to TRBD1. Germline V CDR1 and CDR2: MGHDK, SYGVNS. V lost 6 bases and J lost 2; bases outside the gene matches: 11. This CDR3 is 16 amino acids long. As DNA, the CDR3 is TGTGCCAGCAGCCCGGCTCGTGGACAGGGACAAGAGACCCAGTACTTC. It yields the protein CASSPARGQGQETQYF.

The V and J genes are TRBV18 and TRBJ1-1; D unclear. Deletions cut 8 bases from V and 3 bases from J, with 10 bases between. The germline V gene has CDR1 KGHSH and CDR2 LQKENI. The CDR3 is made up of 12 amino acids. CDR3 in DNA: TGTGCCAGCGGAGAGGATGACACTGAAGCTTTCTTT. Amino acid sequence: CASGEDDTEAFF.

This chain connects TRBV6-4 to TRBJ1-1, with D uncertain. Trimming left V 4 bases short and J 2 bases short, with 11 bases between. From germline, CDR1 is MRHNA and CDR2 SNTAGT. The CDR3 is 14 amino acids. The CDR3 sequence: CASSASPGNTEAFF. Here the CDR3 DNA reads TGTGCCAGCAGTGCCTCCCCCGGAAACACTGAAGCTTTCTTT.

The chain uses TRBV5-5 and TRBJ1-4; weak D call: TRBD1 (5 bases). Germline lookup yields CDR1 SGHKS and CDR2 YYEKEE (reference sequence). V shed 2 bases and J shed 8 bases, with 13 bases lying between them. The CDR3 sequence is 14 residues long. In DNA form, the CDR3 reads TGTGCCAGCAGCTTCGTAGGGGCCGGGGAAAAACTGTTTTTT. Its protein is CASSFVGAGEKLFF.

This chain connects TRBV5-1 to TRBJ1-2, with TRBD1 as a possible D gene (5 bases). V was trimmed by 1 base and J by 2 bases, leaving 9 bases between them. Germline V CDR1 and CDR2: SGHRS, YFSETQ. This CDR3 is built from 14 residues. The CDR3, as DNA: TGCGCCAGCAGCTTGTGGGAGGGGAACTATGGCTACACCTTC. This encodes CASSLWEGNYGYTF.

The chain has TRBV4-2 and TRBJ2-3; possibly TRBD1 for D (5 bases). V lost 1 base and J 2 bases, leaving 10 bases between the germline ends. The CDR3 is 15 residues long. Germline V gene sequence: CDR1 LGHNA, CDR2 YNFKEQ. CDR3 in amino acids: CASSQGQKYTDTQYF. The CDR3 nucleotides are TGTGCCAGCAGCCAAGGACAGAAATACACAGATACGCAGTATTTT.

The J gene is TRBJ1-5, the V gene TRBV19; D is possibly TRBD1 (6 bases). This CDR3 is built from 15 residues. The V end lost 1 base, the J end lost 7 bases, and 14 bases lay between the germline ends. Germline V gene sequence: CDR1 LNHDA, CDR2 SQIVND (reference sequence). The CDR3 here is CASSIGRAGVQPQHF. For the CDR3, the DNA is TGTGCCAGTAGTATAGGGAGGGCAGGGGTGCAGCCCCAGCATTTT.

This CDR3 is CSAGRGRDQPQHF. The CDR3 region has the DNA TGCAGCGCTGGCAGGGGGCGGGATCAGCCCCAGCATTTT. V and J are TRBV29-1 and TRBJ1-5; 8 nucleotides match TRBD1. Looked up from germline, CDR1 is SQVTM and CDR2 is ANQGSEA. The CDR3 spans 13 residues. The junction had 7 bases not matched to a gene; V was cut back by 7 bases and J by 5 bases.